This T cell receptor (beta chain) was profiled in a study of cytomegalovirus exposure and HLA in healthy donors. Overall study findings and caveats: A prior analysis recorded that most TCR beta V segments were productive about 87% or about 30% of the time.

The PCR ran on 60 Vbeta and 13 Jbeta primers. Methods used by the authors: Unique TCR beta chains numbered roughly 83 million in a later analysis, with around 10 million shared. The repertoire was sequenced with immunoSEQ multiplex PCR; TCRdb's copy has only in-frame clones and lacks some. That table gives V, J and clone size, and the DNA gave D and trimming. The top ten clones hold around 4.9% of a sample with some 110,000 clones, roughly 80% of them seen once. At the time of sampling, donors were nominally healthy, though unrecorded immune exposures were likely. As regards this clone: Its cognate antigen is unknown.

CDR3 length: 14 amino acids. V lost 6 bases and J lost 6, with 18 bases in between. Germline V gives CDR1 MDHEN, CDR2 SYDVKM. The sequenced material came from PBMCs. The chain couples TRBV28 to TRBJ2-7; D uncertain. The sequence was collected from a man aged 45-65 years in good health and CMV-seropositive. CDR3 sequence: CASSPSLPPGEQYF. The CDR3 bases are TGTGCCAGCAGCCCCTCCCTACCCCCTGGCGAGCAGTACTTC.